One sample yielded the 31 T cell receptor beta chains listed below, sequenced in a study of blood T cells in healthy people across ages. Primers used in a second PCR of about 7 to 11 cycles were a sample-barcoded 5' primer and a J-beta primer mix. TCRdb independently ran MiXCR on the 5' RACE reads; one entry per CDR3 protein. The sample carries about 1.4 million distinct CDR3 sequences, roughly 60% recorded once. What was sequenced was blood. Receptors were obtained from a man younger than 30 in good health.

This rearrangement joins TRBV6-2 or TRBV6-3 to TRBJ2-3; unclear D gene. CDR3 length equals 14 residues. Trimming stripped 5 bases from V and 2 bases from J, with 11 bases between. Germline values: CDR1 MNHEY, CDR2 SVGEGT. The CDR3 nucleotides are TGTGCCAGCAGTCCGGACCCTTTCACAGATACGCAGTATTTT. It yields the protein CASSPDPFTDTQYF.

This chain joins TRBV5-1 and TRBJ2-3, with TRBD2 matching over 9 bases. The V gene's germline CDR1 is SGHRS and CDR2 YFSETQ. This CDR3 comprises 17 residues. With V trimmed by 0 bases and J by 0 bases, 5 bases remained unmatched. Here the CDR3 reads CASSLARTSASTDTQYF. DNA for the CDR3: TGCGCCAGCAGCTTGGCTCGGACTAGCGCTAGCACAGATACGCAGTATTTT.

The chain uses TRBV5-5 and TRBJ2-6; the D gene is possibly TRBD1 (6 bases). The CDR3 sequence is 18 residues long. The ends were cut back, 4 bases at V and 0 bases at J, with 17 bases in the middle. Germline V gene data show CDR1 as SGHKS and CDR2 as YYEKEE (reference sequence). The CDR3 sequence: CASSPRQADYSGANVLTF. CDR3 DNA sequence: TGTGCCAGCAGCCCCAGACAGGCGGATTACTCTGGGGCCAACGTCCTGACTTTC.

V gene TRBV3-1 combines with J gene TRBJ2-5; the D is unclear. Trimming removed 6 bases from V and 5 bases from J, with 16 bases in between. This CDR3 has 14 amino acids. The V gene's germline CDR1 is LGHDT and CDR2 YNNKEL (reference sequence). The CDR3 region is CASRSTSAEETQYF. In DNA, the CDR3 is TGTGCCAGCAGATCGACGTCGGCTGAGGAGACCCAGTACTTC.

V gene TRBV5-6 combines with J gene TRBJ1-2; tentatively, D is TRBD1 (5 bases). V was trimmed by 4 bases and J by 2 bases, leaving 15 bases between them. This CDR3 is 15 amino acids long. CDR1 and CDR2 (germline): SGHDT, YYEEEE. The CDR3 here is CASSILRGYNYGYTF. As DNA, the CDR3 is TGTGCCAGCAGCATTCTACGGGGCTACAACTATGGCTACACCTTC.

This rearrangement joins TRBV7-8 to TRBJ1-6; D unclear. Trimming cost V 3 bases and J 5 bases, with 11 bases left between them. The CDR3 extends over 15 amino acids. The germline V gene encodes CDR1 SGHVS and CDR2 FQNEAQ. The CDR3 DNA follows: TGTGCCAGCAGCTTTTTGGCTGAAAATAATTCACCCCTCCACTTT. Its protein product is CASSFLAENNSPLHF.

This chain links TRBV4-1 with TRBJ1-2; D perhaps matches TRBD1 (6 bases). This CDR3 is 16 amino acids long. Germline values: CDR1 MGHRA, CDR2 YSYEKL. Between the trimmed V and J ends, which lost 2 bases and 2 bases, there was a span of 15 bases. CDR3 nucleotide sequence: TGCGCCAGCAGCCAACACATCCCAGGGACAAACTATGGCTACACCTTC. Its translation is CASSQHIPGTNYGYTF.

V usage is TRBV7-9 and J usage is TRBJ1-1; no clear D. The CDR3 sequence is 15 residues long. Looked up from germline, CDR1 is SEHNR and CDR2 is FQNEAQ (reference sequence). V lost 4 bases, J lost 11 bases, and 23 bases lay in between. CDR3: CASSSIGVGSIGAFF. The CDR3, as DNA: TGTGCCAGCAGCTCGATTGGAGTAGGCTCCATTGGGGCTTTCTTT.

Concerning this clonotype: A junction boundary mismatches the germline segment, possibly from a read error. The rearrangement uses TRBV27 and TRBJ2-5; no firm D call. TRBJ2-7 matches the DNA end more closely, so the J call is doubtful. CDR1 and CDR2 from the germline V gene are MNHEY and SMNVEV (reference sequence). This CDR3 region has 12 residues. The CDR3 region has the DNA TGTGCCGGCAGCCCATCGGGTTACGAGCAGTACTTC. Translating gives CAGSPSGYEQYF.

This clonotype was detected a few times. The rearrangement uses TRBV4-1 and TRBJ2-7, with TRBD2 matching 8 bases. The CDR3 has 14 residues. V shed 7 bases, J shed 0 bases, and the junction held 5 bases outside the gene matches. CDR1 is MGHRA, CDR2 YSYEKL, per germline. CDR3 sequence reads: CASTRGTSSYEQYF. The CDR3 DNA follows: TGCGCCAGCACGAGAGGGACTAGCTCCTACGAGCAGTACTTC.

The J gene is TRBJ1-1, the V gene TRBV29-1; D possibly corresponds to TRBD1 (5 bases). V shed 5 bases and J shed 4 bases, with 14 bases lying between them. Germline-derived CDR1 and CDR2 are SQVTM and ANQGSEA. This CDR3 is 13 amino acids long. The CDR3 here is CSVRGTLGTEAFF. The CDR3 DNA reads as TGCAGCGTTCGCGGGACGTTAGGCACTGAAGCTTTCTTT.

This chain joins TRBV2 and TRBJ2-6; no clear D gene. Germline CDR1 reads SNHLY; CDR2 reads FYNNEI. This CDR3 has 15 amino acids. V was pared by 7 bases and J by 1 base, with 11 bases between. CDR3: CASIENGSGANVLTF. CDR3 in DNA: TGTGCCAGCATTGAGAACGGATCTGGGGCCAACGTCCTGACTTTC.

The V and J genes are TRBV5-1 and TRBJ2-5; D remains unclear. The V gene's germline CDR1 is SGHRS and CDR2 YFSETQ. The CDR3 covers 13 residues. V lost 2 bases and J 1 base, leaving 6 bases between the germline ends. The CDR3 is CASSFSFQETQYF. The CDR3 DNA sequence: TGCGCCAGCAGCTTTTCATTCCAAGAGACCCAGTACTTC. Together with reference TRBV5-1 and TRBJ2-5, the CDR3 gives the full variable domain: KAGVTQTPRYLIKTRGQQVTLSCSPISGHRSVSWYQQTPGQGLQFLFEYFSETQRNKGNFPGRFSGRQFSNSRSEMNVSTLELGDSALYLCASSFSFQETQYFGPGTRLLVL.

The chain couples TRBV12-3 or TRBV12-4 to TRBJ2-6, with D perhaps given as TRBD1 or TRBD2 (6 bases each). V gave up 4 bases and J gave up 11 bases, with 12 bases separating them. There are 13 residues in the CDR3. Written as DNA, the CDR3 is TGTGCCAGCAGTTCTGGAGGGGGAGACGTCCTGACTTTC. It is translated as CASSSGGGDVLTF.

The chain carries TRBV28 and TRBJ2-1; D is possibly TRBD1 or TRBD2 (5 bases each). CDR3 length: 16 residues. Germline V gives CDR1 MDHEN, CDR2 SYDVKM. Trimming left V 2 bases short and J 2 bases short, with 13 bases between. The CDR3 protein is CASSLDSGRTYNEQFF. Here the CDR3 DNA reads TGTGCCAGCAGTTTAGACTCGGGGCGAACCTACAATGAGCAGTTCTTC.

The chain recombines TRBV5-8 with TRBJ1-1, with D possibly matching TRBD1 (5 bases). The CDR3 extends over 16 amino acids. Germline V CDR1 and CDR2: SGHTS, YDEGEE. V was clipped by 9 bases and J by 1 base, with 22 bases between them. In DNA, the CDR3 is TGTGCCATTCGGAGCAGGGTAATGGGAAGGAACACTGAAGCTTTCTTT. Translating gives CAIRSRVMGRNTEAFF.

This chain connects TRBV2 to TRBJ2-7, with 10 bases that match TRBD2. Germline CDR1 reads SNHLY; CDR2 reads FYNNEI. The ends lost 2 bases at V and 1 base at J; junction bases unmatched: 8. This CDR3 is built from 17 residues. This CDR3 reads CASSEFRRTSGSYEQYF. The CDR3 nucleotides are TGTGCCAGCAGTGAATTTCGTAGGACTAGCGGTTCCTACGAGCAGTACTTC.

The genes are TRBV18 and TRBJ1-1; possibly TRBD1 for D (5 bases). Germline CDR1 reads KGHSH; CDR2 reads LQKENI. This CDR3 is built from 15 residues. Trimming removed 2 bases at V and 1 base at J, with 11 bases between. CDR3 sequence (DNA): TGTGCCAGCTCACCAGGGGGAGGGCAGAACACTGAAGCTTTCTTT. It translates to CASSPGGGQNTEAFF.

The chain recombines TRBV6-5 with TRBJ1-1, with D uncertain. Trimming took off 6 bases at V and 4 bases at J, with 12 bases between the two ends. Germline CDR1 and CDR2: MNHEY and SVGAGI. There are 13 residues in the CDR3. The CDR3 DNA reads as TGTGCCAGCAGCAAGGGAGCCCTCACTGAAGCTTTCTTT. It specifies CASSKGALTEAFF.

CDR3 residues: CASSQDLMLGSQFF. In nucleotides, the CDR3 is TGTGCCAGCAGCCAAGACTTAATGCTGGGGTCGCAGTTCTTC. The genes are TRBV3-1 and TRBJ2-1; the D is unclear. Germline V gene sequence: CDR1 LGHDT, CDR2 YNNKEL (reference sequence). The V and J ends lost 0 bases and 12 bases respectively, with 15 bases between them. The CDR3 is made up of 14 amino acids.

The CDR3 loop reads CASSGGQGAYTGELFF. CDR3 coding DNA: TGCGCCAGCAGTGGGGGGCAGGGGGCGTACACCGGGGAGCTGTTTTTT. This rearrangement joins TRBV10-2 to TRBJ2-2; 8 bases align to TRBD1. This CDR3 comprises 16 residues. V was pared by 4 bases and J by 3 bases, with 7 bases of the junction left unmatched. Germline CDR1 and CDR2: WSHSY and SAAADI.

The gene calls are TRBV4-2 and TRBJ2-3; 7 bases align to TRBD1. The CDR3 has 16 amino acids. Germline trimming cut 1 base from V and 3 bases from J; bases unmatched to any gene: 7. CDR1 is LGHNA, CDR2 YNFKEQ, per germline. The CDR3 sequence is CASSQGTGRSTDTQYF. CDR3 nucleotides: TGTGCCAGCAGCCAAGGGACAGGTCGGTCAACAGATACGCAGTATTTT.

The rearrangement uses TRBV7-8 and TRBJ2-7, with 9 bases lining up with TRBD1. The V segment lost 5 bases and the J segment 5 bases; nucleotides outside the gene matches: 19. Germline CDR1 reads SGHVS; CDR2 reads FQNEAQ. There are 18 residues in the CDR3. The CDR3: CASSPRGVFGTGLHEQYF. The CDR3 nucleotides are TGTGCCAGCAGCCCCCGGGGGGTGTTTGGGACAGGGCTTCACGAGCAGTACTTC.

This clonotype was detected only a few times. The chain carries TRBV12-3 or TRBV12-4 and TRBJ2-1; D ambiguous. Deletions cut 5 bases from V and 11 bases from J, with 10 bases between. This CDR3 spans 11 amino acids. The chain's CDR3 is CASSPLSQQFF. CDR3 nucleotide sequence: TGTGCCAGCAGTCCCTTAAGTCAGCAGTTCTTC.

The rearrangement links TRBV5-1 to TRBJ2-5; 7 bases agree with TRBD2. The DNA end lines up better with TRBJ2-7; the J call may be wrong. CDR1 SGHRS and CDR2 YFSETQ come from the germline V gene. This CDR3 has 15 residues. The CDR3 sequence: CASSLGETGGDEQYF. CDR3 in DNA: TGCGCCAGCAGCTTGGGTGAGACGGGAGGCGACGAGCAGTACTTC.

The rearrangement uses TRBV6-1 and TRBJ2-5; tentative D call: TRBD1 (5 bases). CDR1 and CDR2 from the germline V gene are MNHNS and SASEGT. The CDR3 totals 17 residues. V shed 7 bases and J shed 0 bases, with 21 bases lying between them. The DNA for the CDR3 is TGTGCCAGCAACACACCGACGGACACCCGGTACCAAGAGACCCAGTACTTC. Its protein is CASNTPTDTRYQETQYF.

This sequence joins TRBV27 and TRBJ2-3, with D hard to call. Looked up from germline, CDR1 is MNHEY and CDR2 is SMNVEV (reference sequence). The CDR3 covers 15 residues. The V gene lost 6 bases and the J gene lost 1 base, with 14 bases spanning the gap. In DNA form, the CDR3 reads TGTGCCAGCAGACTAACGGAACGCGGCACAGATACGCAGTATTTT. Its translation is CASRLTERGTDTQYF.

DNA of the CDR3: TGCAGTGCTAGAGATGCAGTTGATACTTTAGTCTACACCTTC. Translated: CSARDAVDTLVYTF. The rearrangement links TRBV20-1 to TRBJ1-2; unclear D gene. V lost 0 bases and J lost 10, with 18 bases in between. Germline lookup yields CDR1 DFQATT and CDR2 SNEGSKA (reference sequence). CDR3 size: 14 residues.

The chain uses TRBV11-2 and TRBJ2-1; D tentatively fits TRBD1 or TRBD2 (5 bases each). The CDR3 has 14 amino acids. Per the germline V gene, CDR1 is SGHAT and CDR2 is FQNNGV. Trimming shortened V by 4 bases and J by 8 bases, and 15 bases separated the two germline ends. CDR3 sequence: CASSSYPRDHEQFF. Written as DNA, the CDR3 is TGTGCCAGCAGCTCGTACCCCCGGGACCATGAGCAGTTCTTC.

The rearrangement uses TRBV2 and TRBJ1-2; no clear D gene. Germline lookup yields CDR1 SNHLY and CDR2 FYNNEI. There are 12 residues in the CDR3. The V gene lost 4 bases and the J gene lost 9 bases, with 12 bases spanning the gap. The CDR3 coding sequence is TGTGCCAGCAGTGTTGGACCCAGGAGCTACACCTTC. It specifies CASSVGPRSYTF.

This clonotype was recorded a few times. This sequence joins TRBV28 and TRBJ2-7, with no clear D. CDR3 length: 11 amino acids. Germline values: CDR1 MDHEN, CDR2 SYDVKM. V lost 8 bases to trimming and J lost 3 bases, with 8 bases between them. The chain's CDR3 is CASSRFYEQYF. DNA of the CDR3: TGTGCCAGCTCCAGGTTCTACGAGCAGTACTTC.